The 10 T cell receptor beta chains reported below all come from one sample, sequenced in a study of cytomegalovirus exposure and HLA in healthy donors (dated by TCRdb to between 2016 and 2019). Library preparation used the immunoSEQ multiplex PCR assay. For the multiplex PCR, a mixture combining 60 forward primers for TCR Vbeta segments and 13 reverse primers for TCR Jbeta segments was used. TCRdb stores this immuneACCESS table with in-frame sequences only. Part of the clones is absent; in the studies checked, under half of the shortfall reflects unresolved V genes, and no reason is known for the rest. For this sample there are around 55,000 clones; 55% to 85% appear just once. Approximately 30% of the sample is taken by the ten largest. The sequencing sample was made of PBMCs. All receptors derive from a man aged 35 to 55 in good health and CMV-seropositive.

The rearrangement links TRBV14 to TRBJ2-2; D is undetermined. Deletions cut 4 bases from V and 5 bases from J, with 17 bases between. CDR3 size: 16 residues. Looked up from germline, CDR1 is SGHDN and CDR2 is FVKESK. CDR3 bases: TGTGCCAGCAGCCCCCGAGGCCCATTCTCAACCGGGGAGCTGTTTTTT. Its protein product is CASSPRGPFSTGELFF.

The chain joins TRBV2 to TRBJ2-7, with 8 bases lining up with TRBD1. The CDR3 is made up of 14 amino acids. After removal of 7 bases from V and 0 bases from J, the junction contained 5 bases not matched to a gene. Germline V gene lookup returns CDR1 SNHLY and CDR2 FYNNEI. CDR3 in amino acids: CASNRDRTSYEQYF. CDR3 sequence (DNA): TGTGCCAGCAACAGGGACAGGACCTCCTACGAGCAGTACTTC.

The chain carries TRBV6-5 and TRBJ2-3; maybe TRBD2 (6 bases). Germline lookup yields CDR1 MNHEY and CDR2 SVGAGI. Trimming pared 2 bases from V and 4 bases from J, leaving 13 bases between. The CDR3 has 15 amino acids. CDR3 sequence reads: CASSYNRGYPDTQYF. The CDR3 region has the DNA TGTGCCAGCAGTTACAATCGGGGGTATCCAGATACGCAGTATTTT.

The genes are TRBV5-1 and TRBJ2-2; 9 bases line up with TRBD1. J was trimmed by 6 bases and V by 2 bases; bases with no gene match: 2. CDR3 size: 14 residues. Germline V lookup: CDR1 SGHRS, CDR2 YFSETQ. DNA of the CDR3: TGCGCCAGCAGCTTAACAGGGGGCTCCGGGGAGCTGTTTTTT. Amino acids: CASSLTGGSGELFF.

The rearrangement links TRBV5-4 to TRBJ1-1; 9 bases agree with TRBD1. Germline CDR1 and CDR2: SGHNT and YYREEE (reference sequence). The CDR3 loop spans 14 amino acids. Unmatched junction bases numbered 5, after V lost 2 bases and J lost 6 bases. DNA of the CDR3: TGTGCCAGCAGCTTACGGACAGGGGAGGCTGAAGCTTTCTTT. Translated: CASSLRTGEAEAFF.

The chain has TRBV9 and TRBJ1-2, with TRBD1 identical over 8 bases. The germline V gene has CDR1 SGDLS and CDR2 YYNGEE. Trimming at V came to 3 bases and at J to 7 bases, leaving 14 bases not matched to a gene. The CDR3 spans 16 residues. CDR3 residues: CASSGGGGQARGGYTF. CDR3 DNA sequence: TGTGCCAGCAGCGGAGGGGGGGGACAGGCGCGGGGTGGCTACACCTTC.

V gene TRBV7-9 combines with J gene TRBJ2-7; TRBD1 matches at 8 bases. Germline V gene data show CDR1 as SEHNR and CDR2 as FQNEAQ (reference sequence). CDR3 length: 14 residues. V shed 4 bases and J 3 bases; nucleotides not matched to a gene: 5. CDR3 DNA: TGTGCCAGCAGCTCGGACAGGGAAGTCTACGAGCAGTACTTC. Amino acid sequence: CASSSDREVYEQYF.

The J gene is TRBJ2-3, the V gene TRBV7-2; 9 bases line up with TRBD2. CDR1 is SGHTA and CDR2 is FQGNSA in the germline V gene. Trimming took 2 bases from V and 4 from J; bases not matched to a gene: 7. CDR3 length equals 16 residues. In DNA, the CDR3 is TGTGCCAGCAGCTTATTTGGCGGGGGGGCCGCAGATACGCAGTATTTT. Protein: CASSLFGGGAADTQYF.

The chain recombines TRBV9 with TRBJ2-2, with 7 nucleotides matching TRBD2. J gave up 0 bases and V 1 base, and 3 bases lay outside the gene matches. This CDR3 contains 16 residues. Germline CDR1 SGDLS, CDR2 YYNGEE. This CDR3 reads CASSVTGTTNTGELFF. In DNA form, the CDR3 reads TGTGCCAGCAGCGTAACCGGGACTACGAACACCGGGGAGCTGTTTTTT.

The genes are TRBV4-3 and TRBJ1-2; 10 bases map to TRBD1. J was trimmed by 8 bases and V by 0 bases; bases with no gene match: 6. The germline gives CDR1 LGHNA, CDR2 YSLEER. CDR3 length: 15 residues. CDR3 region: CASSQEEGQGYGYTF. The CDR3 DNA follows: TGCGCCAGCAGCCAAGAAGAGGGACAGGGGTACGGCTACACCTTC.